The 27 T cell receptor beta chains presented below share a single source sample, sequenced in a study of T cells after yellow fever vaccination. TCRdb itself ran the 5' RACE reads through MiXCR, one entry per CDR3 protein. The table shows 500,000 to 700,000 distinct CDR3 sequences, with approximately 21% occurring only once. The sample consisted of PBMCs, taken 15 days after the yellow fever booster vaccination. Receptor source: a man aged 30 to 45 who received the YFV17D yellow fever vaccine.

This clonotype showed up just a few times. The CDR3: CASSRVTGTVVQYF. In DNA form, the CDR3 reads TGTGCCAGCAGCCGGGTAACCGGGACGGTGGTGCAGTACTTC. The rearrangement links TRBV3-1 to TRBJ2-7, with D perhaps matching TRBD1 or TRBD2 (5 bases each). Trimming pared 4 bases from V and 9 bases from J, leaving 19 bases between. Germline assignment: CDR1 LGHDT and CDR2 YNNKEL (reference sequence). The CDR3 is 14 amino acids.

This sequence joins TRBV5-1 and TRBJ2-1, with a tentative D call TRBD1 (5 bases). V lost 4 bases and J lost 6, with 17 bases in between. Germline CDR1 reads SGHRS; CDR2 reads YFSETQ. CDR3 length: 15 amino acids. The CDR3: CASSTGPGLGNEQFF. The CDR3 DNA is TGCGCCAGCAGCACTGGTCCAGGGTTAGGCAATGAGCAGTTCTTC.

The rearrangement joins TRBV18 to TRBJ2-7; 9 bases are a match to TRBD2. The CDR3 sequence is 15 residues long. Germline V gene sequence: CDR1 KGHSH, CDR2 LQKENI. After removal of 6 bases from V and 4 bases from J, the junction contained 10 bases not matched to a gene. CDR3 nucleotide sequence: TGTGCCAGCTCGCCCACCGGGACTAGCAGATACGAGCAGTACTTC. Protein sequence: CASSPTGTSRYEQYF.

This clonotype has just a few counts. The J gene is TRBJ2-4, the V gene TRBV7-2; D is unresolved. The CDR3 has 16 amino acids. Trimming took off 1 base at V and 0 bases at J, with 10 bases between the two ends. CDR1 and CDR2 (germline): SGHTA, FQGNSA. CDR3 nucleotides: TGTGCCAGCAGCTTAGATTCCAGTCTAGCCAAAAACATTCAGTACTTC. It translates to CASSLDSSLAKNIQYF.

This clonotype has more than one count but fewer than ten. This sequence joins TRBV5-1 and TRBJ2-7, with D uncertain. The V end lost 0 bases, the J end lost 1 base, and 8 bases lay between the germline ends. CDR1 is SGHRS, CDR2 YFSETQ, per germline. CDR3 length: 14 amino acids. The CDR3 region has the DNA TGCGCCAGCAGCTTGGAGGGCTTATCCTACGAGCAGTACTTC. Amino acids: CASSLEGLSYEQYF.

The rearrangement uses TRBV7-2 and TRBJ2-7; 8 bases are a match to TRBD1. There are 16 residues in the CDR3. The germline gives CDR1 SGHTA, CDR2 FQGNSA. Losses at the gene ends were 2 bases for V and 2 bases for J; bases not matched to a gene: 8. The CDR3 bases are TGTGCCAGCAGCTTAAGTTTAGGGACAGGAGCCTACGAGCAGTACTTC. Translating it yields CASSLSLGTGAYEQYF.

Only a few counts were recorded for this clonotype. The CDR3 nucleotides are TGCAGTGCCGGCGCGGTGACTGGGGCCAACGTCCTGACTTTC. Its translation: CSAGAVTGANVLTF. J is TRBJ2-6 and V is TRBV20-1; no clear D. Trimming removed 6 bases at V and 2 bases at J, with 11 bases between. Per the germline V gene, CDR1 is DFQATT and CDR2 is SNEGSKA (reference sequence). The CDR3 covers 14 residues.

This clonotype showed up just a few times. The chain carries TRBV18 and TRBJ2-1, with D possibly TRBD2 on 5 matching bases. The CDR3 has 13 amino acids. The germline V gene has CDR1 KGHSH and CDR2 LQKENI. Trimming removed 2 bases at V and 9 bases at J, with 11 bases between. The CDR3 DNA reads as TGTGCCAGCTCACCAGGGTGGGAGTTTGAGCAGTTCTTC. Translation gives CASSPGWEFEQFF.

The rearrangement joins TRBV5-1 to TRBJ1-3; D call uncertain. The ends were cut back, 5 bases at V and 2 bases at J, with 11 bases in the middle. The CDR3 is made up of 14 amino acids. Germline lookup yields CDR1 SGHRS and CDR2 YFSETQ. The CDR3, as DNA: TGCGCCAGCAGATATGACGCCACTGGAAACACCATATATTTT. As protein: CASRYDATGNTIYF.

The chain is built from TRBV5-5 and TRBJ2-3; 8 bases line up with TRBD2. V was pared by 5 bases and J by 4 bases, with 15 bases of the junction left unmatched. CDR3 length equals 17 residues. Germline V gene data show CDR1 as SGHKS and CDR2 as YYEKEE (reference sequence). The CDR3 spells CASSAPLGREVADTQYF. The CDR3 DNA is TGTGCCAGCAGTGCTCCCCTTGGGCGGGAGGTAGCAGATACGCAGTATTTT.

In its sample, this clonotype was seen a few times. The chain links TRBV5-5 to TRBJ1-1; D may be TRBD1 (5 bases). Trimming pared 0 bases from V and 7 bases from J, leaving 10 bases between. Germline V gene lookup returns CDR1 SGHKS and CDR2 YYEKEE (reference sequence). The CDR3 extends over 13 amino acids. Here the CDR3 reads CASSLAAGLEAFF. The CDR3 bases are TGTGCCAGCAGCTTGGCGGCAGGGCTTGAAGCTTTCTTT.

The chain combines TRBV5-4 with TRBJ2-7, with 7 bases aligning to TRBD1. With V trimmed by 2 bases and J by 2 bases, 13 bases remained unmatched. This CDR3 has 17 amino acids. Germline V gives CDR1 SGHNT, CDR2 YYREEE (reference sequence). The chain's CDR3 is CASSFPPMGQSAYEQYF. The CDR3 nucleotides read TGTGCCAGCAGCTTCCCACCGATGGGACAGTCAGCCTACGAGCAGTACTTC.

The chain links TRBV30 to TRBJ2-2, with D perhaps TRBD2 (6 bases). The V gene's germline CDR1 is GTSNPN and CDR2 SVGIG (reference sequence). The V end was cut by 1 base, the J end by 5 bases, with 11 bases between. This CDR3 has 14 amino acids. The CDR3 nucleotides read TGTGCCTGGAGTGACGGGGGAGCGACCGGGGAGCTGTTTTTT. This translates into CAWSDGGATGELFF.

The chain joins TRBV20-1 to TRBJ1-4, with TRBD1 identical over 7 bases. The CDR3 is 13 residues long. CDR1 is DFQATT and CDR2 is SNEGSKA in the germline V gene (reference sequence). V was clipped by 6 bases and J by 4 bases; unmatched bases: 5. The CDR3 bases are TGCAGTGCCGCGACAGGGAATAATGAAAAACTGTTTTTT. Translation gives CSAATGNNEKLFF.

The chain has TRBV28 and TRBJ2-2; tentatively, D is TRBD2 (6 bases). With 7 bases removed from V and 4 bases from J, the gap between germline ends came to 16 bases. Germline values: CDR1 MDHEN, CDR2 SYDVKM. The CDR3 totals 15 residues. DNA for the CDR3: TGTGCCAGCACCTCCTTGGACGGGGGCACCGGGGAGCTGTTTTTT. The encoded protein is CASTSLDGGTGELFF.

The chain recombines TRBV20-1 with TRBJ2-7; D remains ambiguous. V lost 6 bases and J lost 5, with 23 bases in between. This CDR3 is built from 15 residues. From germline, CDR1 is DFQATT and CDR2 SNEGSKA (reference sequence). The CDR3 DNA is TGCAGTGCCGTTGACCCCCGAGGTTCGATCGACGAGCAGTACTTC. Translation: CSAVDPRGSIDEQYF.

The rearrangement joins TRBV20-1 to TRBJ2-1, with D perhaps TRBD1 (5 bases). Trimming left V 3 bases short and J 2 bases short, with 8 bases between. Germline lookup yields CDR1 DFQATT and CDR2 SNEGSKA (reference sequence). The CDR3 spans 13 residues. CDR3 residues: CSASKGPYNEQFF. In nucleotides, the CDR3 is TGCAGTGCTAGTAAGGGGCCCTACAATGAGCAGTTCTTC.

This clonotype came up a few times. The chain employs TRBV20-1 and TRBJ1-2; D not certain. Trimming removed 0 bases from V and 2 bases from J, with 10 bases in between. CDR3 length equals 14 residues. Germline V lookup: CDR1 DFQATT, CDR2 SNEGSKA (reference sequence). This CDR3 is CSARDLKENYGYTF. The CDR3 bases are TGCAGTGCTAGAGATCTGAAGGAGAACTATGGCTACACCTTC.

The chain recombines TRBV20-1 with TRBJ1-2, with D possibly matching TRBD1 (6 bases). The V and J ends lost 6 bases and 8 bases respectively, with 16 bases between them. This CDR3 comprises 12 residues. CDR1 is DFQATT, CDR2 SNEGSKA, per germline (reference sequence). The CDR3: CSAPTGYGGYTF. The CDR3 bases are TGCAGTGCACCAACAGGGTATGGCGGCTACACCTTC.

The rearrangement links TRBV9 to TRBJ1-3; 9 bases fit TRBD1. The CDR3 totals 12 residues. The junction had 2 bases not matched to a gene; V was cut back by 3 bases and J by 10 bases. Germline CDR1 reads SGDLS; CDR2 reads YYNGEE. The CDR3 protein is CASSEGTGTIYF. The CDR3 DNA reads TGTGCCAGCAGCGAGGGGACAGGGACCATATATTTT.

With regard to this clonotype: A much larger clone lies one base from this, so it may be a read error. The CDR3 ends on some other residue instead of the conserved phenylalanine or tryptophan, so this is likely a read error. The chain joins TRBV7-9 to TRBJ1-2; D not certain. This CDR3 spans 16 amino acids. Germline-derived CDR1 and CDR2 are SEHNR and FQNEAQ (reference sequence). The V gene lost 5 bases and the J gene lost 6 bases, with 22 bases spanning the gap. The CDR3 DNA sequence: TGTGCCAGCAGCCCGCAAACCGGACCCCTGGTTCATGGCTACACCCTC. Its protein is CASSPQTGPLVHGYTL.

The chain recombines TRBV3-1 with TRBJ2-2; 13 nucleotides agree with TRBD2. The germline V gene encodes CDR1 LGHDT and CDR2 YNNKEL (reference sequence). V lost 4 bases, J lost 0 bases, and 8 bases stayed unmatched. The CDR3 is 19 residues long. The CDR3 coding sequence is TGTGCCAGCAGCCCGGGACTAGCGGGACCCGATACGAACACCGGGGAGCTGTTTTTT. The encoded protein is CASSPGLAGPDTNTGELFF.

This clonotype showed up just a few times. The chain recombines TRBV5-1 with TRBJ2-6; D not certain. This CDR3 has 18 residues. Germline V gene sequence: CDR1 SGHRS, CDR2 YFSETQ. V was pared by 0 bases and J by 0 bases, with 13 bases between. Here the CDR3 reads CASSLAGAVGSGANVLTF. In nucleotides, the CDR3 is TGCGCCAGCAGCTTGGCCGGAGCCGTGGGCTCTGGGGCCAACGTCCTGACTTTC. Based on the CDR3 plus reference TRBV5-1 and TRBJ2-6, the full variable domain is KAGVTQTPRYLIKTRGQQVTLSCSPISGHRSVSWYQQTPGQGLQFLFEYFSETQRNKGNFPGRFSGRQFSNSRSEMNVSTLELGDSALYLCASSLAGAVGSGANVLTFGAGSRLTVL.

This chain uses TRBV5-4 with TRBJ2-7; D gene ambiguous. The CDR3 length is 15 residues. Germline V CDR1 and CDR2: SGHNT, YYREEE (reference sequence). V was shortened by 2 bases and J by 0 bases, with 12 bases between the two germline ends. CDR3 amino acids: CASSFPGRSSYEQYF. The CDR3 DNA reads TGTGCCAGCAGCTTTCCGGGCAGAAGCTCCTACGAGCAGTACTTC.

The genes are TRBV7-2 and TRBJ2-7; 8 bases line up with TRBD1. Germline values: CDR1 SGHTA, CDR2 FQGNSA. CDR3 size: 14 residues. Trimming removed 5 bases from V and 7 bases from J; junction bases left unmatched: 10. CDR3 protein: CASSTRGQAGEQYF. CDR3 in DNA: TGTGCCAGCAGCACCCGGGGACAGGCTGGTGAGCAGTACTTC.

This clonotype was counted between two and nine times. The chain joins TRBV7-2 to TRBJ1-6; D not certain. The germline CDR1 and CDR2 sequences are SGHTA and FQGNSA. The V end was cut by 0 bases, the J end by 7 bases, with 7 bases between. This CDR3 has 14 amino acids. The CDR3 DNA follows: TGTGCCAGCAGCTTAGCGGTCGGGAATTCACCCCTCCACTTT. Encoded protein: CASSLAVGNSPLHF.

This clonotype was recorded a few times. The V gene is TRBV5-6, the J gene TRBJ2-4, with 9 bases aligning to TRBD1. Germline trimming cut 3 bases from V and 9 bases from J; bases unmatched to any gene: 16. The CDR3 contains 17 residues. Germline CDR1 and CDR2: SGHDT and YYEEEE. In nucleotides, the CDR3 is TGTGCCAGCAGCTCCACAGGGACAGGGATATTCGTTGGCATTCAGTACTTC. Its protein is CASSSTGTGIFVGIQYF.